This T cell receptor (beta chain) was identified during a study of siplizumab effects on memory and regulatory T cells. Study-wide results and limits: The majority of clones, roughly 80-95% of proliferating CD4+ or CD8+ clones, lacked an assignable naive or memory phenotype. Solely a minor proportion of alloreactive clones could be assigned to unstimulated subsets.

V was trimmed by 0 bases and J by 0 bases, leaving 12 bases between them. Germline V gives CDR1 SEHNR, CDR2 FQNEAQ (reference sequence). The CDR3 runs to 18 residues. Some clones are missing from TCRdb's copy, which holds only in-frame ones; the method was immunoSEQ multiplex PCR. Here the sample spans some 65,000 clones, around 90% being singletons. In regard to this clone: Its specificity is not known.

The receptor comes from a human donor in good health. Sequencing was carried out using Tregs sorted from blood. This chain joins TRBV7-9 and TRBJ2-6; D ambiguous. CDR3 nucleotides: TGTGCCAGCAGCTTAGCAACGGTTTGGGGCTCTGGGGCCAACGTCCTGACTTTC. Its translation is CASSLATVWGSGANVLTF.